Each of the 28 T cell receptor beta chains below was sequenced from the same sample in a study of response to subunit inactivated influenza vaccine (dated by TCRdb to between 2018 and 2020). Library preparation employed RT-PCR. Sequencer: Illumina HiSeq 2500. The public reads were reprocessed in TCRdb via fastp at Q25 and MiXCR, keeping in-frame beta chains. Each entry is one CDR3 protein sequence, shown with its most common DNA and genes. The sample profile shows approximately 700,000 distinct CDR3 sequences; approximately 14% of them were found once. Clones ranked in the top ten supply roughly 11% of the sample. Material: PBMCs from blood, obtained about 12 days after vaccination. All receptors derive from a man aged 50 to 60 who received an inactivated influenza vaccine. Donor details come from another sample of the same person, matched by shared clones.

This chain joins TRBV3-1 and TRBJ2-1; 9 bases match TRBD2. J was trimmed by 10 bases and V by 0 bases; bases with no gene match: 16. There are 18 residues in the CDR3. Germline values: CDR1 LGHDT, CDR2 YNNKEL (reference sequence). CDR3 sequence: CASSQDLYLAGTNLEQFF. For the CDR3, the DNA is TGTGCCAGCAGCCAAGATCTTTATCTAGCGGGAACCAACCTAGAGCAGTTCTTC.

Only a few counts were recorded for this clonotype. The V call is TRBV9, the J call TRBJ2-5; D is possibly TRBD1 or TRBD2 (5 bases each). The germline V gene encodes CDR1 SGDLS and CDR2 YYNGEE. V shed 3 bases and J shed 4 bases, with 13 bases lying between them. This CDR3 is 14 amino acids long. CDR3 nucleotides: TGTGCCAGCAGCGCTGACCCAGGGACAGAGACCCAGTACTTC. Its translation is CASSADPGTETQYF.

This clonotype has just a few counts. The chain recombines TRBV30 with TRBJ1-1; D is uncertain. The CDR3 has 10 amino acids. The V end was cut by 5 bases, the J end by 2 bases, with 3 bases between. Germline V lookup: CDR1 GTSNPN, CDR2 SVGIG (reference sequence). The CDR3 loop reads CAWGNTEAFF. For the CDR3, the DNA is TGTGCCTGGGGCAACACTGAAGCTTTCTTT. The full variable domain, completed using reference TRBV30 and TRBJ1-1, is SQTIHQWPATLVQPVGSPLSLECTVEGTSNPNLYWYRQAAGRGLQLLFYSVGIGQISSEVPQNLSASRPQDRQFILSSKKLLLSDSGFYLCAWGNTEAFFGQGTRLTVV.

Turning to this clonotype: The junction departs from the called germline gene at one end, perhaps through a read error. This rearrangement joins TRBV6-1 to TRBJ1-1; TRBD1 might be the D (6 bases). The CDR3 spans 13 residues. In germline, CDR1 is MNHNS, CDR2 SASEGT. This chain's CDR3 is CASKGGLNTEAFF. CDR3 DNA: TGTGCCAGCAAGGGGGGGTTGAACACTGAAGCCTTCTTT.

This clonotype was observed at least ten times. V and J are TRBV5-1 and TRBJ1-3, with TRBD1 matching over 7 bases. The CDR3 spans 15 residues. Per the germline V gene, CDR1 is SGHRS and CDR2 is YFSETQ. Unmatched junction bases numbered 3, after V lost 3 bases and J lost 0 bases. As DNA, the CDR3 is TGCGCCAGCAGCTCGGGACAGCGCTCTGGAAACACCATATATTTT. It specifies CASSSGQRSGNTIYF.

The CDR3 protein is CSVEDQAGGANEQFF. Here the CDR3 DNA reads TGCAGCGTTGAAGATCAGGCGGGAGGTGCCAATGAGCAGTTCTTC. This chain connects TRBV29-1 to TRBJ2-1; 8 bases are a match to TRBD2. The CDR3 covers 15 residues. With V trimmed by 0 bases and J by 6 bases, 7 bases remained unmatched. Germline V gene data show CDR1 as SQVTM and CDR2 as ANQGSEA.

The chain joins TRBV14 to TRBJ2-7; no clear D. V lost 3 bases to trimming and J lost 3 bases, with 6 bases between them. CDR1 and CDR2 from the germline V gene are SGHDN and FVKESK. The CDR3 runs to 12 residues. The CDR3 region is CASSHTYYEQYF. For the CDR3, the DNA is TGTGCCAGCAGCCACACTTACTACGAGCAGTACTTC.

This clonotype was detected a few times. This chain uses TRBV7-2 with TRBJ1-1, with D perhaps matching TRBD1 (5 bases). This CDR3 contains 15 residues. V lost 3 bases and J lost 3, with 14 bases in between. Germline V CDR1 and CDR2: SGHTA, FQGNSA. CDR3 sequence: CASSLLGQGHTEAFF. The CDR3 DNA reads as TGTGCCAGCAGCTTGCTGGGGCAGGGCCACACTGAAGCTTTCTTT.

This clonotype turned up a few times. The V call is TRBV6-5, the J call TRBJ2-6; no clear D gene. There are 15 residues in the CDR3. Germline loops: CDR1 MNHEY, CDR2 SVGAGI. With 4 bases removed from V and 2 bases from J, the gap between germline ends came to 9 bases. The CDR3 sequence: CASSSISAGANVLTF. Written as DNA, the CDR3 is TGTGCCAGCAGTTCTATTTCGGCTGGGGCCAACGTCCTGACTTTC.

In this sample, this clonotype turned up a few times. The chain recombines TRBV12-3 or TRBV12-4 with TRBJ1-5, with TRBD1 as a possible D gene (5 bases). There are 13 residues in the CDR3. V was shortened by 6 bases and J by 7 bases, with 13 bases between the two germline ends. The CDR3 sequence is CASSVTATQPQHF. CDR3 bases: TGTGCCAGCAGCGTGACAGCGACACAGCCCCAGCATTTT.

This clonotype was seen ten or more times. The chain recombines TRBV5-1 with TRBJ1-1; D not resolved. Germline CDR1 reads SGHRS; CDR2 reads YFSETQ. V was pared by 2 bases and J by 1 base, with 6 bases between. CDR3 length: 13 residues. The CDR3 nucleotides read TGCGCCAGCAGCTTTGGGTCGAACACTGAAGCTTTCTTT. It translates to CASSFGSNTEAFF. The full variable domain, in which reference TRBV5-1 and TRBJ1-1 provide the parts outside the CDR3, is KAGVTQTPRYLIKTRGQQVTLSCSPISGHRSVSWYQQTPGQGLQFLFEYFSETQRNKGNFPGRFSGRQFSNSRSEMNVSTLELGDSALYLCASSFGSNTEAFFGQGTRLTVV.

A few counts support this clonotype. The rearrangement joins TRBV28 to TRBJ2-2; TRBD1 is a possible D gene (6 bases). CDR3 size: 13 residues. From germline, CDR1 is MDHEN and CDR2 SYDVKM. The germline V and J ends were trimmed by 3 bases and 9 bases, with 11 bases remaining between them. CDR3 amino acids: CASSFQGSRELFF. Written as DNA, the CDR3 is TGTGCCAGCAGTTTCCAGGGGTCAAGGGAGCTGTTTTTT.

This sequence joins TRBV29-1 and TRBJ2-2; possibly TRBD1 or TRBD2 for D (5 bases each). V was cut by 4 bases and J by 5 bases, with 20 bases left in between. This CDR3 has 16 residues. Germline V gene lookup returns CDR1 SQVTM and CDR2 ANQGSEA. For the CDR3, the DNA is TGCAGCGTTGGGGGGAGTACTCCTAGTAGTACCGGGGAGCTGTTTTTT. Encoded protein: CSVGGSTPSSTGELFF.

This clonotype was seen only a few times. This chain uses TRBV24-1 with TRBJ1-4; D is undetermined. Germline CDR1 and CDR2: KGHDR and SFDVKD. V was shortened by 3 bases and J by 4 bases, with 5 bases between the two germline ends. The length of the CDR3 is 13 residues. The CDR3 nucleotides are TGTGCCACCAGTGATCCGATTAATGAAAAACTGTTTTTT. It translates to CATSDPINEKLFF.

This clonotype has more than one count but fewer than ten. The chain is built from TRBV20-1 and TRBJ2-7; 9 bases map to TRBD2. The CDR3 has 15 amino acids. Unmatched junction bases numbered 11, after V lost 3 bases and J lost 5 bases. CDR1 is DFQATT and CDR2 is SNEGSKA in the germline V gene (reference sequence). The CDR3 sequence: CSARGVSGSQDEQYF. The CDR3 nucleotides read TGCAGTGCTAGGGGGGTTAGCGGGAGTCAAGACGAGCAGTACTTC.

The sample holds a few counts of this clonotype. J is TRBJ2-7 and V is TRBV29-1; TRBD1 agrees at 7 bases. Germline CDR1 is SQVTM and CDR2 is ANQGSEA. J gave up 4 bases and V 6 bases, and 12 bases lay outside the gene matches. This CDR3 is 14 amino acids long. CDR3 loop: CSVRERTGSYEQYF. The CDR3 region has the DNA TGCAGCGTCCGGGAAAGGACAGGATCATACGAGCAGTACTTC.

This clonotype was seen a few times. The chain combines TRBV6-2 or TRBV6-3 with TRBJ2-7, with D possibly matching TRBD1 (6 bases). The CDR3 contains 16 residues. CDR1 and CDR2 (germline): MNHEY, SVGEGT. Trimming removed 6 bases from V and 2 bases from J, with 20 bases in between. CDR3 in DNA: TGTGCCAGCAGGCCAACCCAGGGGAAGGCTACCTACGAGCAGTACTTC. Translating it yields CASRPTQGKATYEQYF.

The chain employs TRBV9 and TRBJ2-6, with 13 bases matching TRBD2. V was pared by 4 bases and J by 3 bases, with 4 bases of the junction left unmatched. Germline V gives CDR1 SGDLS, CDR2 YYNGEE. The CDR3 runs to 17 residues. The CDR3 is CASSPGLAGHGANVLTF. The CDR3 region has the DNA TGTGCCAGCAGCCCGGGACTAGCGGGGCATGGGGCCAACGTCCTGACTTTC.

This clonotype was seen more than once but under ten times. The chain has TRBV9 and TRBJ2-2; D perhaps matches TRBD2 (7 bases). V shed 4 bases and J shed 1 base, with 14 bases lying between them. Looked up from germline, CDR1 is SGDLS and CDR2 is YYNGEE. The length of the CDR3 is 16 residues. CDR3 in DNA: TGTGCCAGCAGCCCGAGGGGGGGACAGAACACCGGGGAGCTGTTTTTT. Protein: CASSPRGGQNTGELFF.

For the CDR3, the DNA is TGCGCCAGCAGCCTCGGTCTCGGGGGGATGAACACTGAAGCTTTCTTT. This encodes CASSLGLGGMNTEAFF. The J gene is TRBJ1-1, the V gene TRBV4-1; D may be TRBD1 (5 bases). V was clipped by 4 bases and J by 0 bases, with 15 bases between them. The CDR3 extends over 16 amino acids. Germline V gives CDR1 MGHRA, CDR2 YSYEKL.

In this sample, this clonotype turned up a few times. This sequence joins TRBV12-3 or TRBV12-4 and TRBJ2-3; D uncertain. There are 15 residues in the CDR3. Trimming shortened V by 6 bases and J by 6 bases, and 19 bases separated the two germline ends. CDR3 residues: CASSRRLSIRDTQYF. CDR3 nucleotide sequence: TGTGCCAGCAGCCGAAGACTTTCCATACGGGATACGCAGTATTTT.

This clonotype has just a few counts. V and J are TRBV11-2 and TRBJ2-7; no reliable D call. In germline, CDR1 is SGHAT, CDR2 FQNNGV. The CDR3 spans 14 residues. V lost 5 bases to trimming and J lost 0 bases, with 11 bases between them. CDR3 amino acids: CASSVTLSSYEQYF. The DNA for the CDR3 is TGTGCCAGCAGCGTCACCCTTAGCTCCTACGAGCAGTACTTC.

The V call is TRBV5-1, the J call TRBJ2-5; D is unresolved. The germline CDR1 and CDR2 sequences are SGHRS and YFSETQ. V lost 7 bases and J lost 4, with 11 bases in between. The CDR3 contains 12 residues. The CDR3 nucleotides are TGCGCCAGCCATTCCGGTCGAGAGACCCAGTACTTC. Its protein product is CASHSGRETQYF.

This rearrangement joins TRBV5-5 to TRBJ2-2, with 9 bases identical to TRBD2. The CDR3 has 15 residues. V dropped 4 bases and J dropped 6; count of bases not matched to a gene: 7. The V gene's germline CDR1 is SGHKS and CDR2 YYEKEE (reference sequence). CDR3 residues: CASSEPGLASGELFF. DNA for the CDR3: TGTGCCAGCAGCGAGCCGGGACTAGCATCCGGGGAGCTGTTTTTT.

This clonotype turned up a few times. Written as DNA, the CDR3 is TGTGCCAGCAGCTCAGAGACAGGGCGGGAGACCCAGTACTTC. Protein: CASSSETGRETQYF. The chain links TRBV11-2 to TRBJ2-5, with 7 bases that match TRBD1. V lost 4 bases to trimming and J lost 5 bases; unmatched junction nucleotides: 7. Germline lookup yields CDR1 SGHAT and CDR2 FQNNGV. CDR3 length: 14 residues.

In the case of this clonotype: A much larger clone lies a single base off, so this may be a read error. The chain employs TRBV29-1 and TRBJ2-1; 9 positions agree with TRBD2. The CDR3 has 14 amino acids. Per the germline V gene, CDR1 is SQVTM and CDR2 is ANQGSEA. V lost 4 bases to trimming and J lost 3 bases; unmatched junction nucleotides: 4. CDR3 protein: CSVGGTSRYNEQFF. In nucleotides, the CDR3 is TGCAGCGTTGGTGGGACTAGCCGCTACAATGAGCAGTTCTTC.

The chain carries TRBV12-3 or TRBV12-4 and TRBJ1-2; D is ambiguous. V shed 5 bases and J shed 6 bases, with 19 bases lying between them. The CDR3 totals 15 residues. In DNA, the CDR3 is TGTGCCAGCAGTCCTCGGGTGGGGAACGGGGATGGCTACACCTTC. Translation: CASSPRVGNGDGYTF.

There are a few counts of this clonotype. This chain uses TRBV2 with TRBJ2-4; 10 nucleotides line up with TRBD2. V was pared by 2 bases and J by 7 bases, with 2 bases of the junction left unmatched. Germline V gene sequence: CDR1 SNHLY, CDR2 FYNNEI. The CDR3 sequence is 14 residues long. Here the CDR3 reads CASSELAGVNIQYF. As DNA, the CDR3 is TGTGCCAGCAGTGAACTAGCGGGAGTCAACATTCAGTACTTC.